This is a list of T cell receptor beta chains from one sample in a study of blood T cell repertoires in COVID-19. Method: immunoSEQ multiplex PCR; TCRdb's copy keeps in-frame clones and lacks some. Of under 250,000 clones listed, roughly 86% were seen once; the top ten hold 1.5% to 2%. Sequencing was done on a sample of peripheral blood. Every receptor here comes from a woman aged 55-75 years who had recovered from COVID-19. Each CDR3 is given with its conserved first and last residue. A D gene is named only where the DNA matches it firmly. Some rows mark clone size as missing; the rest say once, few, many or name a class of expanded clone.

abundance: once; j_gene: TRBJ1-1; v_gene: TRBV18; d_gene: .; CDR3aa: CASSPGLKGQMNTEAFF; CDR3nt: TGTGCCAGCTCACCAGGACTCAAGGGACAAATGAACACTGAAGCTTTCTTT
abundance: .; j_gene: TRBJ1-3; v_gene: TRBV15; d_gene: .; CDR3aa: CATSRDGTLGRNTIYF; CDR3nt: TGTGCCACCAGCAGAGATGGCACCCTAGGTAGAAACACCATATATTTT
abundance: .; j_gene: TRBJ1-2; v_gene: TRBV9; d_gene: .; CDR3aa: CASSVGGGEIYGYTF; CDR3nt: TGTGCCAGCAGCGTAGGGGGCGGGGAGATCTATGGCTACACCTTC
abundance: once; j_gene: TRBJ2-7; v_gene: TRBV5-1; d_gene: TRBD2; CDR3aa: CASSLGRLAGEVREQYF; CDR3nt: TGCGCCAGCAGCTTGGGCCGACTAGCGGGGGAGGTGCGAGAGCAGTACTTC
abundance: .; j_gene: TRBJ2-7; v_gene: TRBV7-2; d_gene: .; CDR3aa: CASSLLRLASEQYF; CDR3nt: TGTGCCAGCAGCTTATTGAGGCTAGCCAGCGAGCAGTACTTC
abundance: once; j_gene: TRBJ2-1; v_gene: TRBV18; d_gene: .; CDR3aa: CASSQRTDLGEQFF; CDR3nt: TGTGCCAGCTCACAGCGGACAGACTTGGGGGAGCAGTTCTTC
abundance: .; j_gene: TRBJ2-1; v_gene: TRBV7-3; d_gene: .; CDR3aa: CASSLGGGLYNEQFF; CDR3nt: TGTGCCAGCAGCTTAGGCGGGGGCCTATACAATGAGCAGTTCTTC
abundance: .; j_gene: TRBJ2-1; v_gene: TRBV9; d_gene: TRBD2; CDR3aa: CASSALPGGPNEQFF; CDR3nt: TGTGCCAGCAGCGCCCTTCCGGGGGGGCCCAATGAGCAGTTCTTC
abundance: .; j_gene: TRBJ2-6; v_gene: TRBV11-2; d_gene: .; CDR3aa: CASSLDLSSGANVLTF; CDR3nt: TGTGCCAGCAGCTTAGATCTATCCTCTGGGGCCAACGTCCTGACTTTC
abundance: once; j_gene: TRBJ1-4; v_gene: TRBV11-1; d_gene: .; CDR3aa: CASSLLASNEKLFF; CDR3nt: TGTGCCAGCAGCTTACTGGCCTCGAATGAAAAACTGTTTTTT
abundance: .; j_gene: TRBJ2-5; v_gene: TRBV9; d_gene: .; CDR3aa: CASSVAVGWRETQYF; CDR3nt: TGTGCCAGCAGCGTAGCAGTGGGCTGGCGAGAGACCCAGTACTTC
abundance: few; j_gene: TRBJ2-3; v_gene: TRBV12-2; d_gene: .; CDR3aa: CASRLVTSTDTQYF; CDR3nt: TGTGCAAGTCGCTTAGTGACAAGCACAGATACGCAGTATTTT
abundance: .; j_gene: TRBJ1-6; v_gene: TRBV2; d_gene: .; CDR3aa: CASKRDRASPLHF; CDR3nt: TGTGCCAGCAAGCGGGACCGAGCTTCACCCCTCCACTTT
abundance: .; j_gene: TRBJ1-2; v_gene: TRBV6-5; d_gene: TRBD1; CDR3aa: CASSPRQGAEGYTF; CDR3nt: TGTGCCAGCAGTCCACGACAGGGGGCGGAAGGCTACACCTTC
abundance: .; j_gene: TRBJ1-5; v_gene: TRBV19; d_gene: .; CDR3aa: CASGEGPYQPQHF; CDR3nt: TGTGCCAGTGGGGAGGGGCCTTATCAGCCCCAGCATTTT
abundance: .; j_gene: TRBJ2-3; v_gene: TRBV12-3/TRBV12-4; d_gene: TRBD2; CDR3aa: CASILAGADTQYF; CDR3nt: TGTGCCAGCATCCTGGCGGGGGCAGATACGCAGTATTTT
abundance: few; j_gene: TRBJ2-2; v_gene: TRBV19; d_gene: .; CDR3aa: CASSTRETGTGELFF; CDR3nt: TGTGCCAGTAGTACCAGGGAAACGGGCACCGGGGAGCTGTTTTTT
abundance: once; j_gene: TRBJ1-5; v_gene: TRBV6-5; d_gene: .; CDR3aa: CASSLGGFDQPQHF; CDR3nt: TGTGCCAGCAGTTTAGGAGGGTTTGATCAGCCCCAGCATTTT
abundance: .; j_gene: TRBJ2-5; v_gene: TRBV6-4; d_gene: .; CDR3aa: CASSDSHGGGRETQYF; CDR3nt: TGTGCCAGCAGTGACTCTCATGGCGGGGGCCGAGAGACCCAGTACTTC
abundance: .; j_gene: TRBJ2-7; v_gene: TRBV6-5; d_gene: TRBD1; CDR3aa: CASRHRGQTYEQYF; CDR3nt: TGTGCCAGCAGACACAGGGGGCAAACCTACGAGCAGTACTTC
abundance: .; j_gene: TRBJ1-2; v_gene: TRBV29-1; d_gene: TRBD1; CDR3aa: CSATGTGEGYTF; CDR3nt: TGCAGCGCCACAGGGACAGGGGAGGGCTACACCTTC
abundance: .; j_gene: TRBJ2-7; v_gene: TRBV5-1; d_gene: TRBD1; CDR3aa: CASSLGGDRGSYEQYF; CDR3nt: TGCGCCAGCAGCTTAGGAGGGGACAGGGGTTCCTACGAGCAGTACTTC
abundance: .; j_gene: TRBJ2-7; v_gene: TRBV4-2; d_gene: .; CDR3aa: CASSQGSWQGIYEQYF; CDR3nt: TGTGCCAGCAGCCAAGGTAGTTGGCAGGGGATCTACGAGCAGTACTTC
abundance: .; j_gene: TRBJ2-5; v_gene: TRBV9; d_gene: TRBD1; CDR3aa: CASTAGTEPQETQYF; CDR3nt: TGTGCCAGCACGGCCGGGACAGAGCCTCAAGAGACCCAGTACTTC
abundance: .; j_gene: TRBJ2-3; v_gene: TRBV5-4; d_gene: TRBD1; CDR3aa: CASSLGQGNTDTQYF; CDR3nt: TGTGCCAGCAGCTTGGGACAGGGGAACACAGATACGCAGTATTTT
abundance: .; j_gene: TRBJ2-7; v_gene: TRBV6-2/TRBV6-3; d_gene: .; CDR3aa: CASSWAGPGVYEQYF; CDR3nt: TGTGCCAGCAGTTGGGCGGGTCCGGGGGTCTACGAGCAGTACTTC
abundance: few; j_gene: TRBJ1-5; v_gene: TRBV24-1; d_gene: TRBD1; CDR3aa: CATSDSDRGLRQPQHF; CDR3nt: TGTGCCACCAGTGACAGCGACAGGGGGCTACGTCAGCCCCAGCATTTT
abundance: .; j_gene: TRBJ2-3; v_gene: TRBV2; d_gene: TRBD1; CDR3aa: CASSAGTAPDTQYF; CDR3nt: TGTGCCAGCAGTGCCGGGACAGCCCCAGATACGCAGTATTTT
abundance: .; j_gene: TRBJ2-1; v_gene: TRBV6-2/TRBV6-3; d_gene: TRBD1; CDR3aa: CASSSGTGVSEQFF; CDR3nt: TGTGCCAGCAGTTCCGGGACAGGGGTTAGTGAGCAGTTCTTC
abundance: many; j_gene: TRBJ2-1; v_gene: TRBV5-4; d_gene: TRBD2; CDR3aa: CASSKGLAGGTEQFF; CDR3nt: TGTGCCAGCAGCAAGGGACTAGCGGGGGGTACTGAGCAGTTCTTC
abundance: .; j_gene: TRBJ1-2; v_gene: TRBV27; d_gene: TRBD1; CDR3aa: CASSSRDRGVGYTF; CDR3nt: TGTGCCAGCAGTTCGCGCGACAGGGGAGTTGGCTACACCTTC
abundance: .; j_gene: TRBJ2-7; v_gene: TRBV27; d_gene: TRBD1; CDR3aa: CASSRDRLFYEQYF; CDR3nt: TGTGCCAGCAGCCGGGACAGGTTATTCTACGAGCAGTACTTC
abundance: .; j_gene: TRBJ1-6; v_gene: TRBV18; d_gene: .; CDR3aa: CASSPTQGNSPLHF; CDR3nt: TGTGCCAGCTCACCTACGCAGGGAAATTCACCCCTCCACTTT
abundance: .; j_gene: TRBJ1-2; v_gene: TRBV5-1; d_gene: .; CDR3aa: CASRTGAGGDGYTF; CDR3nt: TGCGCCAGCAGAACAGGTGCGGGGGGCGATGGCTACACCTTC
abundance: .; j_gene: TRBJ2-3; v_gene: TRBV5-4; d_gene: .; CDR3aa: CASSQTDTQYF; CDR3nt: TGTGCCAGCAGCCAAACAGATACGCAGTATTTT